This entry lists 8 T cell receptor beta chains sequenced from one sample in a study of blood T cell repertoires in COVID-19. The method was immunoSEQ multiplex PCR; TCRdb's version includes in-frame clones alone and lacks a portion of them. The data show 240,000 or so clones, roughly four fifths seen once. Sequencing used peripheral blood. The receptors come from a man younger than 40 who had recovered from COVID-19.

In its sample, this clone was seen a few times. The chain employs TRBV6-5 and TRBJ1-4; 9 bases align to TRBD1. In germline, CDR1 is MNHEY, CDR2 SVGAGI. Trimming took 7 bases from V and 7 from J; bases not matched to a gene: 10. There are 15 residues in the CDR3. The CDR3, as DNA: TGTGCCAGCACCCTAGGGGGGACAGGGAGTGAAAAACTGTTTTTT. It is translated as CASTLGGTGSEKLFF.

The CDR3 sequence is CASSHNYEQYF. DNA of the CDR3: TGTGCCAGCAGCCACAACTACGAGCAGTACTTC. J is TRBJ2-7 and V is TRBV3-1 (or the pseudogene TRBV3-2); D gene unclear. This CDR3 region has 11 residues. V lost 3 bases and J 3 bases, leaving 3 bases between the germline ends. Germline CDR1 and CDR2: LGHDT and YNNKEL (reference sequence).

The chain employs TRBV4-2 and TRBJ2-3; TRBD2 is a possible D gene (7 bases). Trimming removed 0 bases from V and 2 bases from J, with 15 bases in between. This CDR3 has 17 residues. Germline V lookup: CDR1 LGHNA, CDR2 YNFKEQ. The CDR3 region has the DNA TGTGCCAGCAGCCAAGATAGGAGGGGGGGCCCCACAGATACGCAGTATTTT. Amino acid sequence: CASSQDRRGGPTDTQYF.

This clone has only a few counts. The V call is TRBV29-1, the J call TRBJ2-7, with unresolved D. CDR1 is SQVTM, CDR2 ANQGSEA, per germline. The CDR3 runs 13 residues. V lost 8 bases and J 0 bases, leaving 14 bases between the germline ends. The chain's CDR3 is CSLPSTFSYEQYV. CDR3 DNA: TGCAGCCTCCCCTCCACATTCTCCTACGAGCAGTACGTC.

V gene TRBV5-4 combines with J gene TRBJ2-5; TRBD2 might be the D (6 bases). This CDR3 contains 12 residues. Germline lookup yields CDR1 SGHNT and CDR2 YYREEE (reference sequence). Trimming took off 4 bases at V and 5 bases at J, with 9 bases between the two ends. CDR3 region: CASSTGVETQYF. CDR3 nucleotide sequence: TGTGCCAGCAGCACGGGGGTTGAGACCCAGTACTTC.

The V call is TRBV5-1, the J call TRBJ2-3; 12 bases fit TRBD2. J lost 1 base, V lost 0 bases, and 0 bases had no gene match. The CDR3 sequence is 16 residues long. The germline V gene has CDR1 SGHRS and CDR2 YFSETQ. The CDR3, as DNA: TGCGCCAGCAGCTTGGGACTAGCGGGGGGCACAGATACGCAGTATTTT. Its protein is CASSLGLAGGTDTQYF.

The chain couples TRBV4-1 to TRBJ1-2, with TRBD1 identical over 8 bases. The length of the CDR3 is 14 residues. Trimming removed 5 bases from V and 3 bases from J; junction bases left unmatched: 5. The germline V gene encodes CDR1 MGHRA and CDR2 YSYEKL. CDR3 sequence reads: CASSGQGEDYGYTF. DNA for the CDR3: TGCGCCAGCAGCGGACAGGGTGAGGACTATGGCTACACCTTC.

This clone has a handful of counts. The CDR3 bases are TGTGCCAGCAGCCAACTAGCGGGGGGGGCGAATACGCAGTATTTT. Translation: CASSQLAGGANTQYF. J is TRBJ2-3 and V is TRBV2; TRBD2 matches at 13 bases. The CDR3 is made up of 15 amino acids. V trimming: 6 bases; J trimming: 7 bases; junction bases outside the gene matches: 7. Germline V gene sequence: CDR1 SNHLY, CDR2 FYNNEI. Filled out from reference TRBV2 and TRBJ2-3, the complete variable domain reads EPEVTQTPSHQVTQMGQEVILRCVPISNHLYFYWYRQILGQKVEFLVSFYNNEISEKSEIFDDQFSVERPDGSNFTLKIRSTKLEDSAMYFCASSQLAGGANTQYFGPGTRLTVL.